Sequencing of this T cell receptor beta chain was carried out in a study of blood T cell repertoires in COVID-19. About the research overall: There were acute and convalescent COVID-19 samples, and they came from the United States, Italy and Spain. The cDNA or gDNA used as material had been derived from T cells, B-cell-depleted T cells, or PBMCs.

Source study methods: Quantification of nucleated cells was approximated via reference gene primer amplification. The assay was immunoSEQ multiplex PCR, and TCRdb's table has in-frame clones only and misses some. From that table come the V and J calls and clone size; the DNA was used to work out D and trimming. The sample contains approximately 82,000 clones, 70% to 90% of which appear only once. Sample: peripheral blood. The source is a human donor in a cohort sampled during active COVID-19.

CDR3 sequence reads: CASTPGGNSPLHF. The CDR3 DNA reads TGTGCCAGCACCCCCGGCGGTAATTCACCCCTCCACTTT. The chain employs TRBV9 and TRBJ1-6; D remains unclear. In germline, CDR1 is SGDLS, CDR2 YYNGEE. V lost 6 bases and J lost 6, with 10 bases in between. The CDR3 runs to 13 residues.